The 14 T cell receptor beta chains below come from one sample, sequenced in a study of cytomegalovirus exposure and HLA in healthy donors. In the PCR, 60 Vbeta and 13 Jbeta primers were used. Clones were read by immunoSEQ multiplex PCR, and TCRdb kept only the in-frame ones, dropping some. This sample has around 120,000 clones, with under 90% found just once. The sample consisted of PBMCs. Every receptor here comes from a woman aged 25 to 39 in good health and CMV-seronegative.

The chain uses TRBV2 and TRBJ2-1; D not resolved. Trimming took off 4 bases at V and 7 bases at J, with 5 bases between the two ends. The length of the CDR3 is 11 residues. Germline-derived CDR1 and CDR2 are SNHLY and FYNNEI. This chain's CDR3 is CASSVLNEQFF. CDR3 sequence (DNA): TGTGCCAGCAGTGTCCTAAATGAGCAGTTCTTC.

This clone was recorded once. The CDR3 loop is CASSRGGNDEKLFF. CDR3 coding DNA: TGTGCCAGTAGTAGGGGGGGCAATGACGAAAAACTGTTTTTT. The chain employs TRBV19 and TRBJ1-4; D is perhaps TRBD1 (6 bases). Germline V lookup: CDR1 LNHDA, CDR2 SQIVND (reference sequence). CDR3 length: 14 residues. The V end lost 4 bases, the J end lost 8 bases, and 14 bases lay between the germline ends.

The V and J genes are TRBV19 and TRBJ2-3, with 11 bases that match TRBD2. The CDR3 is made up of 16 amino acids. The trim removed 6 bases at V and 1 base at J, leaving 6 bases unmatched. The V gene's germline CDR1 is LNHDA and CDR2 SQIVND (reference sequence). CDR3 sequence: CASRGGLADRTDTQYF. The CDR3 DNA sequence: TGTGCCAGTAGGGGGGGACTAGCGGATCGCACAGATACGCAGTATTTT.

This clone occurred once. The chain uses TRBV11-2 and TRBJ2-3; 7 nucleotides match TRBD1. The CDR3 spans 15 residues. The trim removed 5 bases at V and 3 bases at J, leaving 8 bases unmatched. CDR1 is SGHAT, CDR2 FQNNGV, per germline. The CDR3 DNA follows: TGTGCCAGCAGCGTCCGGGGACAGCTAACAGATACGCAGTATTTT. Translating gives CASSVRGQLTDTQYF.

This clone turned up a few times. V gene TRBV2 combines with J gene TRBJ1-2; 7 nucleotides line up with TRBD1. Trimming removed 6 bases from V and 5 bases from J; junction bases left unmatched: 12. Germline V gene sequence: CDR1 SNHLY, CDR2 FYNNEI. CDR3 length: 15 amino acids. The CDR3 is CASRRGGVTGYGYTF. The CDR3 region has the DNA TGTGCCAGCAGGAGAGGGGGCGTCACAGGTTATGGCTACACCTTC.

The rearrangement uses TRBV30 and TRBJ2-1; the D gene is possibly TRBD2 (5 bases). The CDR3 contains 17 residues. Germline values: CDR1 GTSNPN, CDR2 SVGIG (reference sequence). V was trimmed by 0 bases and J by 5 bases, leaving 20 bases between them. CDR3 sequence: CAWSVGYSGREHNEQFF. The DNA for the CDR3 is TGTGCCTGGAGTGTAGGATACTCAGGACGGGAACACAATGAGCAGTTCTTC.

The chain recombines TRBV7-2 with TRBJ2-1; a possible D gene is TRBD1 (6 bases). Germline V gene sequence: CDR1 SGHTA, CDR2 FQGNSA. This CDR3 spans 13 amino acids. V was pared by 4 bases and J by 4 bases, with 8 bases between. The CDR3 sequence is CASSSQGYNEQFF. CDR3 bases: TGTGCCAGCAGCTCCCAGGGGTACAATGAGCAGTTCTTC. Full variable domain (missing parts from reference TRBV7-2 and TRBJ2-1): GAGVSQSPSNKVTEKGKDVELRCDPISGHTALYWYRQSLGQGLEFLIYFQGNSAPDKSGLPSDRFSAERTGGSVSTLTIQRTQQEDSAVYLCASSSQGYNEQFFGPGTRLTVL.

The chain uses TRBV20-1 and TRBJ2-5; D not resolved. Deletions cut 5 bases from V and 5 bases from J, with 9 bases between. CDR1 and CDR2 from the germline V gene are DFQATT and SNEGSKA (reference sequence). The CDR3 is 11 residues long. The CDR3 DNA sequence: TGCAGTGCTTCCGAGCCGGAGACCCAGTACTTC. Translated, it gives CSASEPETQYF.

The genes are TRBV28 and TRBJ2-5; 14 nucleotides agree with TRBD2. J was trimmed by 5 bases and V by 5 bases; bases with no gene match: 7. This CDR3 has 16 residues. Germline-derived CDR1 and CDR2 are MDHEN and SYDVKM. Here the CDR3 reads CASSPGLAGVGETQYF. CDR3 DNA: TGTGCCAGCAGTCCGGGACTAGCGGGAGTGGGTGAGACCCAGTACTTC.

The gene calls are TRBV4-1 and TRBJ2-1; D gene uncertain. The CDR3 is made up of 13 amino acids. The germline V and J ends were trimmed by 1 base and 14 bases, with 15 bases remaining between them. Germline V lookup: CDR1 MGHRA, CDR2 YSYEKL. The CDR3 loop reads CASSQGGALPEFF. The DNA of the CDR3 is TGCGCCAGCAGCCAAGGCGGTGCCCTCCCAGAGTTCTTC.

The CDR3 coding sequence is TGTGCCAGCCAGGGTCAGGGGGGATACGAGCAGTACTTC. It encodes CASQGQGGYEQYF. The chain carries TRBV28 and TRBJ2-7; D may be TRBD1 (7 bases). This CDR3 comprises 13 residues. Germline loops: CDR1 MDHEN, CDR2 SYDVKM. V lost 8 bases to trimming and J lost 4 bases, with 15 bases between them.

The rearrangement joins TRBV28 to TRBJ2-5; TRBD2 might be the D (5 bases). The last part of the DNA fits TRBJ2-7 better; the J call may be wrong. The germline V gene encodes CDR1 MDHEN and CDR2 SYDVKM. The CDR3 is 15 residues long. CDR3 amino acids: CASSFHTSKGDEQYF. The CDR3 DNA follows: TGTGCCAGCAGTTTCCACACTAGTAAGGGCGACGAGCAGTACTTC.

The chain carries TRBV19 and TRBJ2-2, with TRBD2 identical over 10 bases. Germline loops: CDR1 LNHDA, CDR2 SQIVND (reference sequence). CDR3 length: 16 amino acids. J gave up 6 bases and V 6 bases, and 10 bases lay outside the gene matches. The CDR3 DNA reads TGTGCCAGTAGCCCGGGGCTAGCGGGAGCGTCCGGGGAGCTGTTTTTT. Protein sequence: CASSPGLAGASGELFF.

In this sample, this clone turned up a few times. This CDR3 is CASSPDGRAVTEAFF. In DNA form, the CDR3 reads TGCGCCAGCAGCCCGGATGGCAGGGCAGTCACTGAAGCTTTCTTT. The rearrangement uses TRBV5-1 and TRBJ1-1; TRBD1 might be the D (5 bases). The germline gives CDR1 SGHRS, CDR2 YFSETQ. Trimming took off 4 bases at V and 4 bases at J, with 17 bases between the two ends. The CDR3 loop spans 15 amino acids.